This T cell receptor beta chain appears in the sequencing data of a study of blood T cells in healthy people across ages. Whole-study findings and limits: Unsorted PBMC material precluded a definitive naive versus antigen-experienced comparison.

Comments on this clonotype: Its target is not known. One junction end does not reproduce the germline sequence, and a read error may be involved.

A J-beta primer mix and a sample-barcoded 5' primer were used in a second PCR of roughly 6 to 12 cycles. TCRdb re-analysed the 5' RACE reads in MiXCR, keeping a single row per CDR3 protein. The sample carries approximately 800,000 distinct CDR3 sequences, roughly 34% recorded once. Germline-derived CDR1 and CDR2 are ENHRY and SYGVKD. This CDR3 has 12 amino acids. The source material was blood. This rearrangement joins TRBV10-3 to TRBJ1-1; D unresolved. This sequence originates from a man aged 18-30 years in good health. The CDR3 loop reads CAVSEDPLKAFF. Here the CDR3 DNA reads TGTGCCGTCAGTGAGGATCCTTTAAAAGCTTTCTTT.